This T cell receptor (beta chain) is from a study of T cells in Graves' hyperthyroidism and ophthalmopathy. As to this clonotype: Its antigen remains unknown.

Study-wide findings and caveats: Expanded thyroid clonotypes (above 0.001) were mostly also found in blood.

Not enrolled were patients with uncontrolled infection, other autoimmune disease, pregnancy or lactation. Clinicians diagnosed patients from clinical symptoms, serum thyroxine and TRAb, thyroid ultrasound and orbital computed tomography. After removal of 4 bases from V and 8 bases from J, the junction contained 10 bases not matched to a gene. CDR3 length equals 14 residues. Germline V gene data show CDR1 as DFQATT and CDR2 as SNEGSKA (reference sequence). Researchers amplified the TCR beta CDR3 regions from RNA transcripts. The TCR CDR3 first-round RT-PCR relied on the HTBI primer set. Via MiXCR, TCRdb re-called the multiplex PCR reads, giving one row per CDR3 protein. The table records about 580,000 distinct CDR3 sequences, around 45% of them present only once.

The genes are TRBV20-1 and TRBJ1-4, with 7 bases matching TRBD1. The TCR originated in a woman under 30 with Graves' hyperthyroidism. Sequencing input: peripheral blood or thyroid tissue (not recorded which). This CDR3 reads CSATGGTVGEKLFF. For the CDR3, the DNA is TGCAGTGCTACTGGCGGGACAGTAGGGGAAAAACTGTTTTTT.